This T cell receptor (beta chain) was observed in a study of blood T cells in healthy people across ages. The table lists this clonotype with a few counts. CDR3 length equals 16 residues. The V gene end was trimmed by 0 bases and the J gene end by 4 bases; junction bases not matched to a gene: 7. Germline V gene data show CDR1 as KGHSH and CDR2 as LQKENI. The authors ran a second PCR of about 6 to 11 cycles using a sample-barcoded 5' primer and a J-beta primer mix. Each cDNA was tagged by a template-switch adaptor containing 12 random nucleotides. TCRdb recomputed calls from the 5' RACE reads with MiXCR, one row per CDR3 protein. Of over 700,000 distinct CDR3 sequences in the sample, roughly 53% were seen once. Isolation of PBMCs gave at least 7 million cells per sample.

This receptor was obtained from a man older than 75 in good health. The material sequenced was blood. This rearrangement joins TRBV18 to TRBJ2-7; 9 positions match TRBD2. The CDR3, as DNA: TGTGCCAGCTCACCACCACAGCTAGCGGGGAGGTACGAGCAGTACTTC. It yields the protein CASSPPQLAGRYEQYF.